This T cell receptor beta chain was captured by sequencing in a study of cytomegalovirus exposure and HLA in healthy donors. The PCR used 60 Vbeta and 13 Jbeta primers. Assay: immunoSEQ multiplex PCR; the TCRdb copy retains only in-frame clones and omits some. The table lists around 75,000 clones. The length of the CDR3 is 15 residues. CDR1 is KGHSH and CDR2 is LQKENI in the germline V gene. J was trimmed by 5 bases and V by 6 bases; bases with no gene match: 12. Turning to this clone: Other DNA sequences in the sample encode the same CDR3.

The receptor's source is a boy aged 5-17 years in good health and CMV-seronegative. The sample consisted of PBMCs. The rearrangement links TRBV18 to TRBJ2-7; 8 nucleotides match TRBD2. The CDR3 nucleotides read TGTGCCAGCTCGCCCCAGGCCAGCGGGAGTGACGAGCAGTACTTC. Encoded protein: CASSPQASGSDEQYF.